This TCR beta chain derives from a study of T cells after posttransplantation cyclophosphamide. This clone was found many times. Its target is not known. Treatment was busulfan-fludarabine conditioning, a marrow graft, and cyclophosphamide on days +3 and +4. The CDR3 has 17 amino acids. Germline-derived CDR1 and CDR2 are PRHDT and FYEKMQ (reference sequence). After removal of 5 bases from V and 6 bases from J, the junction contained 11 bases not matched to a gene. The method was immunoSEQ multiplex PCR; TCRdb's version includes in-frame clones alone and lacks a portion of them. Recorded here are approximately 3,100 clones, with no singletons, and the ten leading clones hold 28%. Study-level results: Later post-transplant blood repertoires were often dominated by donor CD8+ memory clones. Recipient CMV seropositivity and CMV reactivation strongly tracked TRB clonality.

This sequence joins TRBV13 and TRBJ1-6, with 9 positions matching TRBD1. This TCR was recovered from a female patient in her thirties or forties who received an allogeneic stem cell transplant from a related donor, was CMV-positive, and had no GVHD. Some T cells may be supplied by the graft donor. The material sequenced was PBMCs, taken 84 days after allogeneic stem cell transplant with posttransplant cyclophosphamide. CDR3 loop: CASSLQTGQGSNSPLHF. DNA for the CDR3: TGTGCCAGCAGCCTCCAAACGGGACAGGGATCTAATTCACCCCTCCACTTT.